Listed below are T cell receptor beta chains from one sample, sequenced in a study of the immune and genomic landscape of osteosarcoma. Libraries were prepared by immunoSEQ multiplex PCR; TCRdb keeps only in-frame clonotypes and omits some of them. The sample records about 140 clones, approximately 80% being singletons. The sample consisted of primary tumor tissue from the femur. These receptors were obtained from a young man with osteosarcoma. The CDR3 runs from the conserved cysteine through the conserved F or W. D genes are given only for firm matches. Part of the rows lack a size; the others show once, few, many or a class for expanded clones.

v_call: TRBV7-6
clone_size: NA
j_call: TRBJ1-1
d_call: NA
cdr3_nt: TGTGCCAGCAGCTTAGCGCAACAGGGCGACACTGAAGCTTTCTTT
cdr3_aa: CASSLAQQGDTEAFF

v_call: TRBV20-1
clone_size: NA
j_call: TRBJ1-2
d_call: NA
cdr3_nt: TGCAGTGCTAGAGCCTCCTATGGCTACACCTTC
cdr3_aa: CSARASYGYTF

v_call: TRBV19
clone_size: few
j_call: TRBJ1-1
d_call: NA
cdr3_nt: TGTGCCAGTAGTATGGGACTTTGGACTGAAGCTTTCTTT
cdr3_aa: CASSMGLWTEAFF

v_call: TRBV7-7
clone_size: NA
j_call: TRBJ2-6
d_call: NA
cdr3_nt: TGTGCCAGCAGCAATCTGAATAAGTGCCAAAGTCGGGCCAACGTCCTGACTTTC
cdr3_aa: CASSNLNKCQSRANVLTF

v_call: TRBV9
clone_size: few
j_call: TRBJ1-2
d_call: NA
cdr3_nt: TGTGCCAGCAGCCTCCAGGGGCACTATGGCTACACCTTC
cdr3_aa: CASSLQGHYGYTF

v_call: TRBV11-1
clone_size: NA
j_call: TRBJ2-7
d_call: NA
cdr3_nt: TGTGCCAGCAGCTTTAGCGGATCCTACGAGCAGTACTTC
cdr3_aa: CASSFSGSYEQYF

v_call: TRBV30
clone_size: NA
j_call: TRBJ2-5
d_call: NA
cdr3_nt: TGTGCCGGAATCCGGGGAGAGACCCAGTACTTC
cdr3_aa: CAGIRGETQYF

v_call: TRBV15
clone_size: NA
j_call: TRBJ1-2
d_call: NA
cdr3_nt: TGTGCCACCAGCAGAGGCCCGACCGCTAACTATGGCTACACCTTC
cdr3_aa: CATSRGPTANYGYTF

v_call: TRBV25-1
clone_size: NA
j_call: TRBJ1-2
d_call: NA
cdr3_nt: TGTGCCAGCAGCAGGGGCACTAACTATGGCTACACCTTC
cdr3_aa: CASSRGTNYGYTF

v_call: TRBV7-9
clone_size: few
j_call: TRBJ1-6
d_call: TRBD1
cdr3_nt: TGTGCCAGCAGCTCGACAGGGGGGCATTCACCCCTCCACTTT
cdr3_aa: CASSSTGGHSPLHF

v_call: TRBV6-5
clone_size: NA
j_call: TRBJ2-7
d_call: NA
cdr3_nt: TGTGCCAGCAGTTACTCCTCGGGGGGCGCCTACGAGCAGTACTTC
cdr3_aa: CASSYSSGGAYEQYF

v_call: TRBV12-5
clone_size: NA
j_call: TRBJ2-7
d_call: NA
cdr3_nt: TGTGCTAGTGGTCCACCGATCCGGGGTGGCGAGCAGTACTTC
cdr3_aa: CASGPPIRGGEQYF

v_call: TRBV27
clone_size: NA
j_call: TRBJ1-2
d_call: NA
cdr3_nt: TGTGCCAGCAGAAGGGACCGACCTAACTATGGCTACACCTTC
cdr3_aa: CASRRDRPNYGYTF

v_call: TRBV6-8
clone_size: NA
j_call: TRBJ2-3
d_call: NA
cdr3_nt: TGTGCCAGCACGTCGGGGGAGGTGCGCACAGATACGCAGTATTTT
cdr3_aa: CASTSGEVRTDTQYF

v_call: TRBV2
clone_size: few
j_call: TRBJ2-3
d_call: NA
cdr3_nt: TGTGCCAGCAGTGACCAAGATACGCAGTATTTT
cdr3_aa: CASSDQDTQYF